These 30 T cell receptor beta chains originate from one sample sequenced in a study of blood T cell repertoires in COVID-19. Data came from immunoSEQ multiplex PCR; TCRdb stores just in-frame clones and leaves some out. The sample includes about 160,000 clones, roughly nine tenths seen only once; the top ten take over 4%. Sequenced: PBMCs or T cells enriched from blood (not recorded which). The receptors shown here come from a woman aged 40-49 years who had been exposed to COVID-19.

This chain joins TRBV9 and TRBJ1-2; D might be TRBD1 (6 bases). The CDR3 has 17 amino acids. V was trimmed by 0 bases and J by 4 bases, leaving 19 bases between them. Germline V CDR1 and CDR2: SGDLS, YYNGEE. In DNA form, the CDR3 reads TGTGCCAGCAGCGTAGGGGTCTGGCTCGCGGACAGCTATGGCTACACCTTC. Its translation: CASSVGVWLADSYGYTF.

The V call is TRBV6-5, the J call TRBJ2-7; 12 positions match TRBD1. CDR3 length: 15 residues. The V gene's germline CDR1 is MNHEY and CDR2 SVGAGI. Trimming took 2 bases from V and 6 from J; bases not matched to a gene: 5. CDR3 loop: CASSYGGQGAREQYF. DNA of the CDR3: TGTGCCAGCAGTTACGGGGGACAGGGGGCTCGCGAGCAGTACTTC.

V usage is TRBV12-5 and J usage is TRBJ1-1; 8 positions match TRBD1. With 7 bases clipped from V and 5 bases from J, the junction kept 9 bases outside the gene matches. The CDR3 is 14 amino acids. CDR1 and CDR2 (germline): LGHNT, FRNRAP. As DNA, the CDR3 is TGTGCTAGTGCCCCAGACAGGGGTGGGACTGAAGCTTTCTTT. Protein: CASAPDRGGTEAFF.

V gene TRBV10-3 combines with J gene TRBJ2-7, with TRBD2 matching 12 bases. Trimming cost V 5 bases and J 5 bases; bases outside gene matches: 4. The CDR3 runs to 14 residues. Germline CDR1 and CDR2: ENHRY and SYGVKD. CDR3 in amino acids: CAISPGLAGHEQYF. The DNA of the CDR3 is TGTGCCATCAGTCCAGGACTAGCGGGACACGAGCAGTACTTC.

This chain connects TRBV5-8 to TRBJ1-1; 7 positions match TRBD1. The V gene end was trimmed by 3 bases and the J gene end by 1 base; junction bases not matched to a gene: 6. The CDR3 consists of 15 residues. Germline lookup yields CDR1 SGHTS and CDR2 YDEGEE. CDR3 sequence reads: CASSWGDRSNTEAFF. CDR3 nucleotide sequence: TGTGCCAGCAGCTGGGGGGACAGATCGAACACTGAAGCTTTCTTT.

This clone has a count of ten or more. This rearrangement joins TRBV10-3 to TRBJ2-6, with a tentative D call TRBD2 (6 bases). The CDR3 runs 17 residues. Trimming shortened V by 2 bases and J by 0 bases, and 11 bases separated the two germline ends. Germline V gives CDR1 ENHRY, CDR2 SYGVKD. CDR3 sequence (DNA): TGTGCCATCAGTGAGGCGGGACTTCACTCTGGGGCCAACGTCCTGACTTTC. It specifies CAISEAGLHSGANVLTF.

The chain combines TRBV19 with TRBJ1-5; TRBD1 agrees at 9 bases. This CDR3 has 15 residues. CDR1 LNHDA and CDR2 SQIVND come from the germline V gene (reference sequence). V was clipped by 2 bases and J by 6 bases; unmatched bases: 5. The CDR3 coding sequence is TGTGCCAGTAGTATAACGGGGACAGGGAGTCAGCCCCAGCATTTT. It yields the protein CASSITGTGSQPQHF.

The sample holds one count of this clone. The chain carries TRBV10-1 and TRBJ1-5; 7 nucleotides align to TRBD1. The CDR3 loop spans 17 amino acids. V trimming: 3 bases; J trimming: 0 bases; junction bases outside the gene matches: 8. Germline assignment: CDR1 WNHNN and CDR2 SYGVQD (reference sequence). The CDR3 region is CASSDSTGRYSNQPQHF. The CDR3 nucleotides are TGCGCCAGCAGTGACTCGACAGGGCGTTATAGCAATCAGCCCCAGCATTTT.

V and J are TRBV9 and TRBJ1-4, with 10 bases matching TRBD1. The CDR3 contains 15 residues. Germline trimming cut 3 bases from V and 7 bases from J; bases unmatched to any gene: 6. Germline CDR1 is SGDLS and CDR2 is YYNGEE. Here the CDR3 DNA reads TGTGCCAGCAGCGCCGGGACAGGGGAGGGTGAAAAACTGTTTTTT. It yields the protein CASSAGTGEGEKLFF.

The chain uses TRBV6-5 and TRBJ1-3, with a tentative D call TRBD1 (5 bases). The CDR3 length is 14 residues. The germline V gene encodes CDR1 MNHEY and CDR2 SVGAGI. Trimming left V 10 bases short and J 3 bases short, with 16 bases between. This CDR3 reads CATEAGLVGNTIYF. CDR3 nucleotide sequence: TGTGCCACCGAAGCAGGGCTTGTTGGAAACACCATATATTTT.

The chain is built from TRBV7-9 and TRBJ1-4; no clear D gene. The V and J ends lost 5 bases and 4 bases respectively, with 11 bases between them. CDR1 and CDR2 (germline): SEHNR, FQNEAQ (reference sequence). This CDR3 is built from 14 residues. The CDR3 DNA reads TGTGCCAGCAGCCCGTTAGTTGTTAATGAAAAACTGTTTTTT. Residues: CASSPLVVNEKLFF.

The chain carries TRBV7-9 and TRBJ1-4; possible D gene TRBD1, 6 bases. Germline V gives CDR1 SEHNR, CDR2 FQNEAQ (reference sequence). The germline V and J ends were trimmed by 4 bases and 1 base, with 7 bases remaining between them. The CDR3 is 14 residues long. In DNA, the CDR3 is TGTGCCAGCAGCTGGGGGCGAACTAATGAAAAACTGTTTTTT. This sequence encodes CASSWGRTNEKLFF.

The chain recombines TRBV12-3 or TRBV12-4 with TRBJ2-7; 9 bases line up with TRBD1. V lost 6 bases, J lost 5 bases, and 5 bases stayed unmatched. The length of the CDR3 is 13 residues. The CDR3 bases are TGTGCCAGCAGCCGGGACAGGGAGGACGAGCAGTACTTC. Protein sequence: CASSRDREDEQYF.

The chain has TRBV5-5 and TRBJ2-3; TRBD1 agrees at 8 bases. The CDR3 spans 15 residues. CDR1 is SGHKS, CDR2 YYEKEE, per germline (reference sequence). Trimming took 6 bases from V and 8 from J; bases not matched to a gene: 14. The CDR3 sequence: CASNPGDRSLATQYF. In DNA form, the CDR3 reads TGTGCCAGCAACCCCGGGGACAGGAGTCTGGCTACGCAGTATTTT.

The chain employs TRBV12-3 or TRBV12-4 and TRBJ2-7, with D perhaps TRBD2 (5 bases). Trimming took 5 bases from V and 4 from J, leaving 12 bases between them. The length of the CDR3 is 13 residues. CDR3 in amino acids: CASSLGIIYEQYF. In nucleotides, the CDR3 is TGTGCCAGCAGTCTCGGGATCATTTACGAGCAGTACTTC.

This chain joins TRBV11-2 and TRBJ2-7; 8 bases agree with TRBD1. Germline values: CDR1 SGHAT, CDR2 FQNNGV. This CDR3 is built from 15 residues. The trim removed 1 base at V and 2 bases at J, leaving 4 bases unmatched. CDR3 in amino acids: CASSLAGQAPYEQYF. CDR3 nucleotides: TGTGCCAGCAGCTTAGCGGGACAGGCTCCCTACGAGCAGTACTTC.

V and J are TRBV19 and TRBJ1-1; unclear D gene. Germline-derived CDR1 and CDR2 are LNHDA and SQIVND (reference sequence). V lost 4 bases, J lost 5 bases, and 8 bases lay in between. The CDR3 runs to 12 residues. This chain's CDR3 is CASSSRVTEAFF. The CDR3 DNA sequence: TGTGCCAGTAGTAGCCGGGTAACTGAAGCTTTCTTT.

The gene calls are TRBV10-1 and TRBJ2-7; 16 bases agree with TRBD2. The J segment lost 3 bases and the V segment lost 3 bases, leaving 14 bases of the junction unmatched. Germline-derived CDR1 and CDR2 are WNHNN and SYGVQD (reference sequence). This CDR3 is 20 amino acids long. The CDR3 loop reads CASSELSGLAGGPVHYEQYF. DNA for the CDR3: TGCGCCAGCAGTGAACTTTCGGGACTAGCGGGAGGGCCGGTTCACTACGAGCAGTACTTC.

The chain employs TRBV6-5 and TRBJ2-1, with TRBD2 as a possible D gene (6 bases). The V gene lost 4 bases and the J gene lost 5 bases, with 15 bases spanning the gap. This CDR3 is built from 15 residues. Germline V lookup: CDR1 MNHEY, CDR2 SVGAGI. The CDR3 loop is CASSSRERINNEQFF. The CDR3 bases are TGTGCCAGCAGTTCCCGGGAGAGAATTAACAATGAGCAGTTCTTC.

This clone was detected only once. The rearrangement links TRBV25-1 to TRBJ1-1; a weak D match, TRBD1 (5 bases). Germline-derived CDR1 and CDR2 are MGHDK and SYGVNS. The CDR3 consists of 14 residues. Trimming pared 3 bases from V and 5 bases from J, leaving 13 bases between. The CDR3 DNA reads TGTGCCAGCAGTGACTGGAGGGGTTCTACTGAAGCTTTCTTT. Amino acid sequence: CASSDWRGSTEAFF.

The chain links TRBV11-2 to TRBJ1-2, with D unresolved. From germline, CDR1 is SGHAT and CDR2 FQNNGV. The germline V and J ends were trimmed by 1 base and 2 bases, with 8 bases remaining between them. The length of the CDR3 is 14 residues. In DNA form, the CDR3 reads TGTGCCAGCAGCTTAGTGGGAGGGAACTATGGCTACACCTTC. Translating gives CASSLVGGNYGYTF.

The chain couples TRBV19 to TRBJ1-5; 9 nucleotides agree with TRBD1. V shed 7 bases and J 5 bases; nucleotides not matched to a gene: 9. Per germline, CDR1 LNHDA and CDR2 SQIVND (reference sequence). This CDR3 region has 15 residues. The CDR3 nucleotides are TGTGCCAGTATCACAAATACAGGGGGCGATCAGCCCCAGCATTTT. Translating gives CASITNTGGDQPQHF.

The chain carries TRBV28 and TRBJ1-6; D possibly corresponds to TRBD1 (6 bases). Per germline, CDR1 MDHEN and CDR2 SYDVKM. Trimming removed 5 bases from V and 3 bases from J, with 11 bases in between. The CDR3 length is 15 residues. The CDR3 nucleotides read TGTGCCAGCAGTGGGGGCCCTAACTATAATTCACCCCTCCACTTT. It is translated as CASSGGPNYNSPLHF.

V is TRBV12-3 or TRBV12-4 and J is TRBJ1-2, with a possible D match to TRBD1 (6 bases). V lost 2 bases and J lost 6, with 10 bases in between. CDR3 size: 13 residues. DNA of the CDR3: TGTGCCAGCAGTTTAAGGGGGTCCGATGGCTACACCTTC. Amino acids: CASSLRGSDGYTF.

The chain joins TRBV6-5 to TRBJ1-1, with 7 positions matching TRBD1. Germline V lookup: CDR1 MNHEY, CDR2 SVGAGI. The trim removed 8 bases at V and 4 bases at J, leaving 7 bases unmatched. The CDR3 loop spans 13 amino acids. CDR3 amino acids: CASVAGGGTEAFF. CDR3 DNA sequence: TGTGCCAGCGTCGCAGGGGGAGGCACTGAAGCTTTCTTT.

Turning to this clone: This specimen includes other DNA sequences encoding the same CDR3. This chain connects TRBV6-5 to TRBJ1-3, with 7 bases that match TRBD1. Trimming cost V 6 bases and J 2 bases; bases outside gene matches: 4. Per germline, CDR1 MNHEY and CDR2 SVGAGI. The CDR3 contains 14 residues. The CDR3 sequence: CASSSQGAGNTIYF. DNA of the CDR3: TGTGCCAGCAGCTCCCAGGGGGCTGGAAACACCATATATTTT.

This clone showed up just a few times. The chain recombines TRBV7-6 with TRBJ2-2; 10 nucleotides line up with TRBD1. Unmatched junction bases numbered 6, after V lost 6 bases and J lost 5 bases. CDR1 is SGHVS, CDR2 FNYEAQ, per germline. CDR3 length equals 15 residues. The CDR3 sequence is CASSQRQGATGELFF. For the CDR3, the DNA is TGTGCCAGCAGTCAAAGACAGGGGGCAACCGGGGAGCTGTTTTTT.

The rearrangement joins TRBV28 to TRBJ1-2; 7 positions match TRBD1. The junction had 19 bases not matched to a gene; V was cut back by 8 bases and J by 1 base. CDR3 size: 18 residues. In germline, CDR1 is MDHEN, CDR2 SYDVKM. This chain's CDR3 is CASGSRPGTEILNYGYTF. The CDR3 DNA reads as TGTGCCAGCGGCTCAAGGCCCGGGACAGAAATACTTAACTATGGCTACACCTTC.

This chain connects TRBV27 to TRBJ2-1; no definite D call. Germline CDR1 MNHEY, CDR2 SMNVEV (reference sequence). CDR3 length: 14 residues. Trimming stripped 3 bases from V and 2 bases from J, with 8 bases between. The CDR3 reads CASSLRLAYNEQFF. The CDR3, as DNA: TGTGCCAGCAGTTTGCGGCTAGCCTACAATGAGCAGTTCTTC.

This clone was detected only once. The chain combines TRBV5-1 with TRBJ2-7; D possibly corresponds to TRBD2 (6 bases). Trimming shortened V by 4 bases and J by 3 bases, and 17 bases separated the two germline ends. CDR1 and CDR2 (germline): SGHRS, YFSETQ. The CDR3 is 15 amino acids. The CDR3 nucleotides are TGCGCCAGCAGCGTACAGACCGGGGGTCGCTACGAGCAGTACTTC. Encoded protein: CASSVQTGGRYEQYF.